This TCR beta chain came from a study of cytotoxic CD8 clonotypes in ibrutinib-treated CLL. The targeted sequencing depth was 1 in 200,000 to 1 in 1 million T cells. Profiling relied on immunoSEQ multiplex PCR, and the TCRdb table lists in-frame clones only, not all of them. This table holds roughly 24,000 clones, around 73% found once. Broader study findings: Sampling times (in sustained-remission versus progressing patients) were not the same.

Regarding this clone: Its antigen remains unknown.

The CDR3 totals 14 residues. Germline CDR1 SQVTM, CDR2 ANQGSEA. The V end was cut by 4 bases, the J end by 4 bases, with 13 bases between. The material was PBMCs, obtained before ibrutinib treatment. The receptor was derived from a human donor with chronic lymphocytic leukemia. This chain joins TRBV29-1 and TRBJ1-4; D may be TRBD1 (5 bases). The CDR3 loop is CSVGSQGFNEKLFF. DNA of the CDR3: TGCAGCGTTGGGTCCCAGGGTTTTAATGAAAAACTGTTTTTT.